One sample yielded the 2 T cell receptor beta chains listed below, sequenced in a study of T-cell reconstitution after alpha-beta-depleted transplantation in children. During its preparation, the TCRbeta library received unique molecular identifiers. Using its own MiXCR run on the PCR reads, TCRdb lists one record per CDR3 protein. The table has a few hundred thousand distinct CDR3 sequences, roughly 25% seen once. The sample here was PBMCs, mostly from graft donor cells, taken 360 days after TCRalphabeta/CD19-depleted stem cell transplant. The origin of the receptors is a female patient between 2 and 15 years old who had a stem cell transplant for congenital amegakaryocytic thrombocytopenia, so the T cells may come from the graft donor.

This clonotype was counted at least ten times. This chain links TRBV19 with TRBJ2-2; D gene uncertain. CDR3 size: 12 residues. Trimming left V 3 bases short and J 3 bases short, with 2 bases between. Per germline, CDR1 LNHDA and CDR2 SQIVND (reference sequence). CDR3 nucleotide sequence: TGTGCCAGTAGTATTCACACCGGGGAGCTGTTTTTT. Protein product: CASSIHTGELFF.

V gene TRBV5-1 combines with J gene TRBJ2-3; no definite D call. CDR3 length: 13 amino acids. V lost 5 bases to trimming and J lost 0 bases, with 7 bases between them. Germline CDR1 and CDR2: SGHRS and YFSETQ. CDR3 DNA sequence: TGCGCCAGCAGGCACACTAGCACAGATACGCAGTATTTT. Its protein product is CASRHTSTDTQYF.